This T cell receptor (beta chain) was retrieved from a study of T cell changes during pregnancy in multiple sclerosis. Repertoires were generated with immunoSEQ multiplex PCR, while TCRdb's copy carries only in-frame clones and drops some. This sample has about 98,000 clones; about 92% occur once, and the top ten carry roughly 2.3%. Per germline, CDR1 SEHNR and CDR2 FQNEAQ (reference sequence). V lost 6 bases and J lost 0, with 16 bases in between. The CDR3 length is 16 residues. The TCR comes from a female donor in good health, enrolled as a control in a pregnancy study. The chain carries TRBV7-9 and TRBJ2-3; D perhaps matches TRBD1 (5 bases). The sample in question was peripheral blood, obtained after pregnancy. The DNA of the CDR3 is TGTGCCAGCAGTTCCCTCCAGGGCTCTAGCACAGATACGCAGTATTTT. Its translation is CASSSLQGSSTDTQYF.